One and the same sample provided the 21 T cell receptor beta chains below, sequenced in a study of blood T cell repertoires in COVID-19. Libraries were prepared by immunoSEQ multiplex PCR; TCRdb keeps only in-frame clonotypes and omits some of them. The sample holds around 130,000 clones, around 85% seen once. Sequenced: peripheral blood. The receptor set was obtained from a man aged 60 to 75 with acute or convalescent COVID-19.

The chain links TRBV13 to TRBJ2-5; possible D gene TRBD1, 6 bases. V lost 1 base to trimming and J lost 4 bases, with 10 bases between them. Germline CDR1 PRHDT, CDR2 FYEKMQ (reference sequence). This CDR3 spans 14 amino acids. Written as DNA, the CDR3 is TGTGCCAGCAGCTTAGACAGGGCTCCAGAGACCCAGTACTTC. Translated, it gives CASSLDRAPETQYF.

The chain carries TRBV5-1 and TRBJ1-4; no firm D call. The germline gives CDR1 SGHRS, CDR2 YFSETQ. The CDR3 has 17 amino acids. Trimming shortened V by 1 base and J by 2 bases, and 15 bases separated the two germline ends. CDR3 loop: CASSLRATTGTNEKLFF. The CDR3 nucleotides are TGCGCCAGCAGCTTGAGGGCAACCACGGGGACTAATGAAAAACTGTTTTTT.

This clone has only one observation. V is TRBV3-1 (or the pseudogene TRBV3-2) and J is TRBJ2-3; the D gene is possibly TRBD1 (6 bases). The CDR3 spans 18 residues. Germline V CDR1 and CDR2: LGHDT, YNNKEL (reference sequence). Trimming shortened V by 5 bases and J by 0 bases, and 21 bases separated the two germline ends. DNA for the CDR3: TGTGCCAGCAGCGACAATCTGAAGACAGGCGACAGCACAGATACGCAGTATTTT. Translating it yields CASSDNLKTGDSTDTQYF.

The chain links TRBV28 to TRBJ2-4; a weak D match, TRBD2 (6 bases). V was shortened by 3 bases and J by 0 bases, with 9 bases between the two germline ends. Per the germline V gene, CDR1 is MDHEN and CDR2 is SYDVKM. The length of the CDR3 is 15 residues. CDR3 residues: CASSLPGLAKNIQYF. The CDR3 nucleotides read TGTGCCAGCAGTTTGCCGGGACTAGCCAAAAACATTCAGTACTTC. The full variable domain, in which reference TRBV28 and TRBJ2-4 provide the parts outside the CDR3, is DVKVTQSSRYLVKRTGEKVFLECVQDMDHENMFWYRQDPGLGLRLIYFSYDVKMKEKGDIPEGYSVSREKKERFSLILESASTNQTSMYLCASSLPGLAKNIQYFGAGTRLSVL.

The rearrangement uses TRBV7-2 and TRBJ2-7; 9 nucleotides align to TRBD1. Per germline, CDR1 SGHTA and CDR2 FQGNSA. With V trimmed by 1 base and J by 3 bases, 4 bases remained unmatched. The CDR3 length is 15 residues. CDR3 sequence reads: CASSLGAGQGYEQYF. CDR3 nucleotide sequence: TGTGCCAGCAGCTTAGGAGCGGGACAGGGCTACGAGCAGTACTTC.

V gene TRBV10-1 combines with J gene TRBJ2-7; D possibly corresponds to TRBD2 (6 bases). Germline values: CDR1 WNHNN, CDR2 SYGVQD (reference sequence). The V gene lost 3 bases and the J gene lost 1 base, with 13 bases spanning the gap. This CDR3 has 15 residues. The CDR3 coding sequence is TGCGCCAGCAGTGATCCGTCAGGAGGGTCCTACGAGCAGTACTTC. Amino acid sequence: CASSDPSGGSYEQYF.

This clone was found once. The V call is TRBV28, the J call TRBJ1-5, with D perhaps matching TRBD1 (5 bases). The CDR3 totals 14 residues. V was trimmed by 8 bases and J by 2 bases, leaving 13 bases between them. In germline, CDR1 is MDHEN, CDR2 SYDVKM. The DNA for the CDR3 is TGTGCCAGCCACTCCCGCAGGGGCAATCAGCCCCAGCATTTT. This translates into CASHSRRGNQPQHF. Together with reference TRBV28 and TRBJ1-5, the CDR3 gives the full variable domain: DVKVTQSSRYLVKRTGEKVFLECVQDMDHENMFWYRQDPGLGLRLIYFSYDVKMKEKGDIPEGYSVSREKKERFSLILESASTNQTSMYLCASHSRRGNQPQHFGDGTRLSIL.

This clone was seen a few times. V is TRBV7-2 and J is TRBJ2-7; 8 nucleotides line up with TRBD1. The CDR3 loop spans 15 amino acids. V shed 3 bases, J shed 3 bases, and the junction held 7 bases outside the gene matches. Germline assignment: CDR1 SGHTA and CDR2 FQGNSA. CDR3 DNA sequence: TGTGCCAGCAGCTTTTCGACAGGGGACATCTACGAGCAGTACTTC. Translated: CASSFSTGDIYEQYF.

This chain joins TRBV28 and TRBJ1-4; TRBD1 aligns across 10 bases. This CDR3 is built from 17 residues. Germline loops: CDR1 MDHEN, CDR2 SYDVKM. V lost 5 bases, J lost 0 bases, and 6 bases stayed unmatched. Written as DNA, the CDR3 is TGTGCCAGCAGTCCGGGACAGGGGATAGCAACTAATGAAAAACTGTTTTTT. Translated: CASSPGQGIATNEKLFF.

The CDR3 reads CASTDSAYSNYGYTF. For the CDR3, the DNA is TGTGCCAGCACGGACAGTGCTTACTCTAACTATGGCTACACCTTC. J is TRBJ1-2 and V is TRBV6-5, with D possibly matching TRBD1 (6 bases). Per the germline V gene, CDR1 is MNHEY and CDR2 is SVGAGI. Trimming shortened V by 7 bases and J by 0 bases, and 15 bases separated the two germline ends. This CDR3 region has 15 residues.

V is TRBV5-4 and J is TRBJ2-7; 7 nucleotides agree with TRBD2. The ends lost 4 bases at V and 2 bases at J; junction bases unmatched: 12. CDR3 length equals 16 residues. Germline V lookup: CDR1 SGHNT, CDR2 YYREEE (reference sequence). The DNA for the CDR3 is TGTGCCAGCAGCAGTCTTGGAGCGGGGCCTCCCTACGAGCAGTACTTC. It translates to CASSSLGAGPPYEQYF.

This clone was seen more than once but under ten times. The V and J genes are TRBV25-1 and TRBJ1-2, with D uncertain. Germline V gives CDR1 MGHDK, CDR2 SYGVNS. V lost 3 bases, J lost 6 bases, and 8 bases lay in between. This CDR3 is built from 12 residues. In DNA form, the CDR3 reads TGTGCCAGCAGTGACCTACCCAATGGCTACACCTTC. This translates into CASSDLPNGYTF.

V and J are TRBV6-2 or TRBV6-3 and TRBJ2-6; weak D call: TRBD1 (6 bases). V lost 2 bases to trimming and J lost 0 bases, with 14 bases between them. The CDR3 is 18 residues long. Germline CDR1 is MNHEY and CDR2 is SVGEGT. The CDR3 loop reads CASSYRQAFGSGANVLTF. The DNA for the CDR3 is TGTGCCAGCAGTTACAGACAGGCGTTCGGCTCTGGGGCCAACGTCCTGACTTTC.

V is TRBV2 and J is TRBJ2-1, with 12 bases aligning to TRBD2. Germline CDR1 SNHLY, CDR2 FYNNEI. The CDR3 runs to 15 residues. Trimming at V came to 8 bases and at J to 7 bases, leaving 9 bases not matched to a gene. CDR3 amino acids: CASRGGTSGLNEQFF. The CDR3 coding sequence is TGTGCCAGCCGTGGAGGGACTAGCGGGCTGAATGAGCAGTTCTTC.

V is TRBV27 and J is TRBJ2-7; 11 bases fit TRBD1. Germline CDR1 reads MNHEY; CDR2 reads SMNVEV (reference sequence). J gave up 3 bases and V 3 bases, and 16 bases lay outside the gene matches. The CDR3 has 19 residues. The CDR3 loop reads CASSLPNSPGQGVIYEQYF. The CDR3 coding sequence is TGTGCCAGCAGTTTGCCCAATAGCCCGGGACAGGGGGTCATCTACGAGCAGTACTTC.

In this sample, this clone turned up once. CDR3 nucleotide sequence: TGCGCCAGCAGCGCGTTTTTAGCGGGAGGGAACACCGGGGAGCTGTTTTTT. As protein: CASSAFLAGGNTGELFF. The chain combines TRBV5-1 with TRBJ2-2; 10 nucleotides agree with TRBD2. Germline lookup yields CDR1 SGHRS and CDR2 YFSETQ. J gave up 1 base and V 4 bases, and 7 bases lay outside the gene matches. The CDR3 extends over 17 amino acids.

This chain uses TRBV4-3 with TRBJ2-7, with D unclear. The CDR3 totals 15 residues. V lost 0 bases and J lost 2, with 11 bases in between. CDR1 and CDR2 from the germline V gene are LGHNA and YSLEER. In nucleotides, the CDR3 is TGCGCCAGCAGCCAAGATCATACTGGTGCCTACGAGCAGTACTTC. This sequence encodes CASSQDHTGAYEQYF.

This chain links TRBV10-3 with TRBJ2-7; the match to TRBD1 covers 10 bases. After removal of 6 bases from V and 6 bases from J, the junction contained 14 bases not matched to a gene. The CDR3 has 16 residues. Germline lookup yields CDR1 ENHRY and CDR2 SYGVKD. CDR3 nucleotide sequence: TGTGCCATCAGATCCCATAAAGGGACAGGGGAAAGCGAGCAGTACTTC. Encoded protein: CAIRSHKGTGESEQYF.

Only a few counts were recorded for this clone. The chain uses TRBV21-1 and TRBJ2-7; the D call TRBD2 from the table was never checked on the DNA. TRBV21-1 is tagged as a pseudogene. The CDR3 spans 13 residues. The CDR3 is CASSKVLSPQQYF. As DNA, the CDR3 is TGTGCCAGCAGCAAAGTATTATCCCCCCAGCAGTACTTC.

The genes are TRBV28 and TRBJ2-5, with a weak D call TRBD1 (6 bases). The CDR3 totals 15 residues. Trimming removed 6 bases from V and 1 base from J, with 15 bases in between. The germline gives CDR1 MDHEN, CDR2 SYDVKM. The CDR3 here is CASSRLDRFQETQYF. The CDR3 DNA sequence: TGTGCCAGCAGCCGGCTTGACAGGTTCCAAGAGACCCAGTACTTC.

Only a few counts were recorded for this clone. The chain links TRBV19 to TRBJ2-7; 11 nucleotides line up with TRBD2. J was trimmed by 3 bases and V by 5 bases; bases with no gene match: 9. This CDR3 is 16 amino acids long. Germline CDR1 is LNHDA and CDR2 is SQIVND (reference sequence). CDR3 sequence: CASSPGLAGGLYEQYF. CDR3 coding DNA: TGTGCCAGTAGTCCCGGGCTAGCGGGAGGACTCTACGAGCAGTACTTC.